The TCR beta chain described here comes from a study of T cell responses to AZD1222 COVID-19 vaccine. Study-wide results and caveats: Unmutated variant regions reportedly attract nearly half of all spike-specific TCRs. A rise in Spike-specific TCR breadth and depth followed two AZD1222 doses.

Profiled with immunoSEQ multiplex PCR; TCRdb holds only in-frame clones, not every one. This sample has 90,000 to 140,000 clones, with about 88% found just once. CDR1 is MDHEN, CDR2 SYDVKM, per germline. V shed 8 bases and J shed 0 bases, with 10 bases lying between them. There are 14 residues in the CDR3. A remark on this clone: Its target is not known.

This chain connects TRBV28 to TRBJ1-4; maybe TRBD1 (5 bases). This TCR came from an adult in good health. The sequencing here drew on peripheral blood, taken on day 0 of AZD1222 vaccination. The CDR3: CASGRGATNEKLFF. The CDR3 DNA sequence: TGTGCCAGCGGACGAGGGGCAACTAATGAAAAACTGTTTTTT.